This T cell receptor (beta chain) was found in a study of blood T cells in healthy people across ages. Healthy Caucasian individuals from Russia aged roughly 6 to 100 served as donors. Note on this clonotype: The target antigen is unknown.

Study-wide results and caveats: In older individuals, TCR beta diversity per million T cells was lower, falling roughly linearly with age. Researchers deemed the diversity estimates from one million T cells underestimates.

Primed by a sample-barcoded 5' primer and a J-beta primer mix, a second PCR proceeded for 7 to 11 cycles. Each cDNA molecule was tagged by a template-switch adaptor that had 12 random nucleotides. From the 5' RACE reads, TCRdb called clonotypes with MiXCR, one entry per CDR3 protein. The sample carries around 620,000 distinct CDR3 sequences, 25% to 30% recorded once. CDR1 SGHKS and CDR2 YYEKEE come from the germline V gene (reference sequence). The CDR3 extends over 12 amino acids. The V and J ends lost 3 bases and 5 bases respectively, with 8 bases between them. The chain recombines TRBV5-5 with TRBJ2-5; TRBD2 is a possible D gene (6 bases). The TCR comes from a woman between 65 and 79 years old in good health. Material for sequencing was blood. The CDR3 nucleotides are TGTGCCAGCAGCTCTCTAGCGGAGACCCAGTACTTC. It translates to CASSSLAETQYF.